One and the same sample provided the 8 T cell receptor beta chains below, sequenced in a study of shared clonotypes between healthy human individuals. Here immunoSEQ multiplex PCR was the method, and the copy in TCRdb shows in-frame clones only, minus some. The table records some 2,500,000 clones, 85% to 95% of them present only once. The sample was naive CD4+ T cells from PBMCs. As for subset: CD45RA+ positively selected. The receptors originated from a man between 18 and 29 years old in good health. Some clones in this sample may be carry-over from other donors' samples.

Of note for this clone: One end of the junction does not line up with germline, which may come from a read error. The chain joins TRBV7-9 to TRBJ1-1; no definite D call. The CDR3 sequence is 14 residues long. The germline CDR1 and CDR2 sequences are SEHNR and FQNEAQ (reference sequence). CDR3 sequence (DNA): TGTGCCAGCGGCTTTAGTAATCCGAACACTGAAGCTTTCTTT. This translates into CASGFSNPNTEAFF.

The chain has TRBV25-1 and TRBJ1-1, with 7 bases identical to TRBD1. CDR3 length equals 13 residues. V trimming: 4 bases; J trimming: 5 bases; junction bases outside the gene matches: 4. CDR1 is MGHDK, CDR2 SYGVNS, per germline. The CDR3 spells CASSVTGETEAFF. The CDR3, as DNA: TGTGCCAGCAGTGTTACAGGGGAGACTGAAGCTTTCTTT.

Here the CDR3 reads CAWSPYPGQGTYGYTF. The CDR3 bases are TGTGCCTGGAGTCCTTATCCGGGACAGGGTACTTATGGCTACACCTTC. This rearrangement joins TRBV30 to TRBJ1-2; TRBD1 matches 9 bases. CDR1 and CDR2 from the germline V gene are GTSNPN and SVGIG (reference sequence). The J segment lost 5 bases and the V segment lost 2 bases, leaving 12 bases of the junction unmatched. There are 16 residues in the CDR3.

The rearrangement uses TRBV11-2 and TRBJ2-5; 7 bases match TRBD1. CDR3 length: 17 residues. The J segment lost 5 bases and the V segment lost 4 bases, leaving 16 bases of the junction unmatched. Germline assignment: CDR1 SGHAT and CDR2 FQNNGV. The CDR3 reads CASSSPNLTGSIETQYF. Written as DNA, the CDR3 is TGTGCCAGCAGCTCGCCAAATTTGACAGGGAGTATTGAGACCCAGTACTTC.

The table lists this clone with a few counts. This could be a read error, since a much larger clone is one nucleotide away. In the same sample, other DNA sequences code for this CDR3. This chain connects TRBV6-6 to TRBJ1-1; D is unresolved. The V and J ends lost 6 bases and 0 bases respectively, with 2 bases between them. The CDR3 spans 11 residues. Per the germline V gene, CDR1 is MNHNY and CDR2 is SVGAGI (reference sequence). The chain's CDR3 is CASRLNTEAFF. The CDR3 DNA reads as TGTGCCAGCAGGTTGAACACTGAAGCTTTCTTT.

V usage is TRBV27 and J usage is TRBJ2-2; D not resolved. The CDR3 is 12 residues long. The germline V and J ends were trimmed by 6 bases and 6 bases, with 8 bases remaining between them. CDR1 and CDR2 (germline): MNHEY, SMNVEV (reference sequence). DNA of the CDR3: TGTGCCAGCAGCCCCCAGGCCGGGGAGCTGTTTTTT. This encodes CASSPQAGELFF.

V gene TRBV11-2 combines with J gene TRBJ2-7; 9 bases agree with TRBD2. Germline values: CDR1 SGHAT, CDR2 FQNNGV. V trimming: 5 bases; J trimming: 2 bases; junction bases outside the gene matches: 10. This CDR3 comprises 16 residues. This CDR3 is CASSPISGGGPYEQYF. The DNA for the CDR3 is TGTGCCAGCAGCCCGATTAGCGGGGGAGGACCCTACGAGCAGTACTTC.

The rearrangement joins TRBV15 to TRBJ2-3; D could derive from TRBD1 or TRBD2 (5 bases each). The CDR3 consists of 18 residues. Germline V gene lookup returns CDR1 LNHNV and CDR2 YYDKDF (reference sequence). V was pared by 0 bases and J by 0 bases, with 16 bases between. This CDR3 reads CATSRDLNIGTSTDTQYF. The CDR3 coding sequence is TGTGCCACCAGCAGAGATCTCAATATAGGGACGAGCACAGATACGCAGTATTTT. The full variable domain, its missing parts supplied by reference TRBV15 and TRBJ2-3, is DAMVIQNPRYQVTQFGKPVTLSCSQTLNHNVMYWYQQKSSQAPKLLFHYYDKDFNNEADTPDNFQSRRPNTSFCFLDIRSPGLGDTAMYLCATSRDLNIGTSTDTQYFGPGTRLTVL.